This entry features one T cell receptor (beta chain) sequence. Its target is not known. At one end, the junction sequence differs from germline, possibly due to a read error. PCR was performed using 60 Vbeta and 13 Jbeta primers. Libraries were prepared by immunoSEQ multiplex PCR; TCRdb keeps only in-frame clonotypes and omits some of them. The table shows around 180,000 clones, with approximately 81% occurring only once. This record comes from a study of cytomegalovirus exposure and HLA in healthy donors. General study points: A highly shared variant cluster was judged a likely technical artifact. An analysis was carried out at a later point. It showed that HLA-associated TCR beta chains were more clonally expanded than equally common non-associated chains. The CMV antigen specificity of a few CMV-associated chains was confirmed through in vitro analysis.

CDR1 SQVTM and CDR2 ANQGSEA come from the germline V gene. This CDR3 is built from 12 residues. Sequenced: PBMCs. The TCR sequence derives from a boy between 10 and 17 years old in good health and CMV-seronegative. J is TRBJ2-3 and V is TRBV29-1; TRBD2 is a possible D gene (5 bases). CDR3 in amino acids: CSGETSSKIPYF. The DNA of the CDR3 is TGCAGCGGTGAAACTAGTTCCAAGATACCGTATTTT.